Below, 31 T cell receptor beta chains from the same sample are listed, as sequenced in a study of T cells in localized non-small cell lung cancer. Method: immunoSEQ multiplex PCR; TCRdb's copy keeps in-frame clones and lacks some. The sample lists approximately 40,000 clones, around 86% occurring once. This material consisted of peripheral blood, taken before any cancer treatment. The receptors shown here come from a man aged 35 to 69 with stage I lung adenocarcinoma.

V and J are TRBV7-9 and TRBJ1-2; D possibly corresponds to TRBD1 (6 bases). The germline V and J ends were trimmed by 4 bases and 2 bases, with 17 bases remaining between them. Germline loops: CDR1 SEHNR, CDR2 FQNEAQ (reference sequence). This CDR3 spans 16 amino acids. The DNA for the CDR3 is TGTGCCAGCAGCTCGTCGGCCGCGGACAGAAACTATGGCTACACCTTC. Its protein is CASSSSAADRNYGYTF.

This clone appeared once. The rearrangement links TRBV7-2 to TRBJ2-1; 7 nucleotides match TRBD2. CDR3 size: 17 residues. CDR1 SGHTA and CDR2 FQGNSA come from the germline V gene. The V gene end was trimmed by 2 bases and the J gene end by 4 bases; junction bases not matched to a gene: 11. The CDR3 is CASSLMSGAGAYNEQFF. The CDR3 nucleotides are TGTGCCAGCAGCTTAATGAGCGGGGCGGGAGCATACAATGAGCAGTTCTTC.

V gene TRBV11-3 combines with J gene TRBJ2-5; the D gene is possibly TRBD2 (5 bases). There are 15 residues in the CDR3. Trimming removed 0 bases from V and 5 bases from J, with 13 bases in between. Germline lookup yields CDR1 SGHNT and CDR2 YENEEA. The CDR3 loop is CASSLESGSWETQYF. In DNA, the CDR3 is TGTGCCAGCAGCTTAGAGTCGGGAAGCTGGGAGACCCAGTACTTC.

The chain recombines TRBV29-1 with TRBJ2-2; 10 bases map to TRBD2. The germline V gene has CDR1 SQVTM and CDR2 ANQGSEA. The CDR3 contains 16 residues. The V gene end was trimmed by 4 bases and the J gene end by 3 bases; junction bases not matched to a gene: 8. The chain's CDR3 is CSVGGSSGGYTGELFF. DNA of the CDR3: TGCAGCGTTGGCGGGTCTAGCGGGGGCTACACCGGGGAGCTGTTTTTT.

This chain uses TRBV7-3 with TRBJ2-5, with D maybe TRBD2 (5 bases). Germline loops: CDR1 SGHTA, CDR2 FQGTGA. The V end lost 2 bases, the J end lost 2 bases, and 12 bases lay between the germline ends. The CDR3 has 15 amino acids. CDR3: CASSLGVTTQETQYF. The CDR3 DNA reads TGTGCCAGCAGCTTAGGGGTGACTACACAAGAGACCCAGTACTTC.

Note on this clone: This specimen includes other DNA sequences encoding the same CDR3. The rearrangement joins TRBV29-1 to TRBJ2-7; D call uncertain. V gave up 5 bases and J gave up 0 bases, with 8 bases separating them. There are 12 residues in the CDR3. The V gene's germline CDR1 is SQVTM and CDR2 ANQGSEA. CDR3 sequence: CSVSGYSYEQYF. The CDR3 coding sequence is TGCAGCGTTTCCGGGTACTCCTACGAGCAGTACTTC.

In this sample, this clone turned up a few times. J is TRBJ2-3 and V is TRBV5-1; D is possibly TRBD1 (6 bases). The ends were cut back, 1 base at V and 0 bases at J, with 15 bases in the middle. This CDR3 is 17 amino acids long. In germline, CDR1 is SGHRS, CDR2 YFSETQ. The CDR3 region is CASSLPNREGSTDTQYF. CDR3 bases: TGCGCCAGCAGCTTGCCAAACAGGGAAGGGAGCACAGATACGCAGTATTTT.

V usage is TRBV5-6 and J usage is TRBJ1-1, with 8 nucleotides matching TRBD1. The germline gives CDR1 SGHDT, CDR2 YYEEEE. The CDR3 loop spans 17 amino acids. V shed 0 bases and J 0 bases; nucleotides not matched to a gene: 7. CDR3 nucleotide sequence: TGTGCCAGCAGCTTGGATGGTCCGGGACAGGTGAACACTGAAGCTTTCTTT. Its translation: CASSLDGPGQVNTEAFF.

The CDR3 nucleotides are TGTGCCAGCAGCGTAGCCCCCACCATCATGCAACCTGAAGCTTTCTTT. Encoded protein: CASSVAPTIMQPEAFF. This chain uses TRBV9 with TRBJ1-1; D is unresolved. In germline, CDR1 is SGDLS, CDR2 YYNGEE. Trimming removed 0 bases from V and 6 bases from J, with 18 bases in between. This CDR3 region has 16 residues.

The chain links TRBV4-2 to TRBJ2-1; 12 nucleotides align to TRBD2. The ends lost 4 bases at V and 2 bases at J; junction bases unmatched: 3. The CDR3 extends over 16 amino acids. Looked up from germline, CDR1 is LGHNA and CDR2 is YNFKEQ. The CDR3 region has the DNA TGTGCCAGCAGCCCAACTAGCGGGGGGACCTACAATGAGCAGTTCTTC. It specifies CASSPTSGGTYNEQFF.

The rearrangement joins TRBV7-6 to TRBJ2-7; 7 bases match TRBD1. Losses at the gene ends were 5 bases for V and 5 bases for J; bases not matched to a gene: 15. Germline V gene lookup returns CDR1 SGHVS and CDR2 FNYEAQ. CDR3 length: 16 residues. As DNA, the CDR3 is TGTGCCAGCAGCACGACTCCGGCGACAGGGTCCCACGAGCAGTACTTC. Residues: CASSTTPATGSHEQYF. Based on the CDR3 plus reference TRBV7-6 and TRBJ2-7, the full variable domain is GAGVSQSPRYKVTKRGQDVALRCDPISGHVSLYWYRQALGQGPEFLTYFNYEAQQDKSGLPNDRFSAERPEGSISTLTIQRTEQRDSAMYRCASSTTPATGSHEQYFGPGTRLTVT.

The chain has TRBV21-1 and TRBJ2-5. TRBV21-1 is recorded as a pseudogene. This CDR3 contains 17 residues. The CDR3, as DNA: TGTGCCAGCAGCAAACGCCCCGTGGGGGTCTGCCAAGAGACCCAGTACTTC. Translating gives CASSKRPVGVCQETQYF.

This sequence joins TRBV5-1 and TRBJ2-1, with 10 bases lining up with TRBD1. Germline CDR1 and CDR2: SGHRS and YFSETQ. This CDR3 has 14 amino acids. The ends lost 4 bases at V and 6 bases at J; junction bases unmatched: 4. The CDR3 DNA sequence: TGCGCCAGCAGCAAGGGGACAGGGGTCAATGAGCAGTTCTTC. Protein sequence: CASSKGTGVNEQFF.

This sequence joins TRBV4-1 and TRBJ2-7; maybe TRBD1 (6 bases). Germline CDR1 MGHRA, CDR2 YSYEKL. Between the trimmed V and J ends, which lost 0 bases and 4 bases, there was a span of 13 bases. The CDR3 is 15 amino acids. The CDR3, as DNA: TGCGCCAGCAGCCAAGATTGGGACAACCGGTACGAGCAGTACTTC. Translating it yields CASSQDWDNRYEQYF.

The J gene is TRBJ2-1, the V gene TRBV2; 9 bases fit TRBD2. Per germline, CDR1 SNHLY and CDR2 FYNNEI. Trimming removed 7 bases from V and 6 bases from J; junction bases left unmatched: 7. The CDR3 contains 14 residues. CDR3 region: CASKYATSGNEQFF. The DNA of the CDR3 is TGTGCCAGCAAGTACGCGACTAGCGGCAATGAGCAGTTCTTC.

The genes are TRBV5-6 and TRBJ1-4; D remains unclear. CDR1 is SGHDT, CDR2 YYEEEE, per germline. The V end lost 2 bases, the J end lost 0 bases, and 20 bases lay between the germline ends. This CDR3 comprises 19 residues. The CDR3 is CASSFEAAGIRATNEKLFF. The CDR3 DNA follows: TGTGCCAGCAGCTTCGAGGCAGCGGGGATAAGAGCAACTAATGAAAAACTGTTTTTT.

The chain carries TRBV5-1 and TRBJ1-4, with 9 bases identical to TRBD1. With V trimmed by 4 bases and J by 7 bases, 5 bases remained unmatched. The CDR3 covers 14 residues. The germline V gene has CDR1 SGHRS and CDR2 YFSETQ. This CDR3 reads CASSRDRDAEKLFF. The CDR3 coding sequence is TGCGCCAGCAGCAGGGACAGGGATGCTGAAAAACTGTTTTTT.

A single count supports this clone. The V call is TRBV19, the J call TRBJ2-5; D remains ambiguous. Germline-derived CDR1 and CDR2 are LNHDA and SQIVND (reference sequence). Trimming took 7 bases from V and 2 from J, leaving 14 bases between them. The CDR3 length is 14 residues. CDR3 loop: CASNLAGRQETQYF. In DNA, the CDR3 is TGTGCCAGTAATTTAGCAGGAAGGCAAGAGACCCAGTACTTC.

The chain has TRBV19 and TRBJ2-1; the match to TRBD2 covers 8 bases. Trimming took 4 bases from V and 5 from J; bases not matched to a gene: 7. Germline CDR1 LNHDA, CDR2 SQIVND (reference sequence). CDR3 length equals 15 residues. Here the CDR3 DNA reads TGTGCCAGTAGTAGGGCCAGCGGGAGCCACAATGAGCAGTTCTTC. Its protein is CASSRASGSHNEQFF.

The chain couples TRBV27 to TRBJ2-1; 8 bases match TRBD2. The CDR3 consists of 14 residues. CDR1 and CDR2 from the germline V gene are MNHEY and SMNVEV (reference sequence). After removal of 7 bases from V and 2 bases from J, the junction contained 4 bases not matched to a gene. In nucleotides, the CDR3 is TGTGCCAGCACCTCGGGAGGGACCTACAATGAGCAGTTCTTC. Its protein product is CASTSGGTYNEQFF.

V is TRBV19 and J is TRBJ1-5, with D tentatively TRBD1 (5 bases). The CDR3 contains 16 residues. V lost 3 bases, J lost 2 bases, and 14 bases lay in between. Germline values: CDR1 LNHDA, CDR2 SQIVND (reference sequence). The chain's CDR3 is CASSIGAGGRNQPQHF. The CDR3 bases are TGTGCCAGTAGTATTGGGGCAGGAGGTCGCAATCAGCCCCAGCATTTT. Full variable domain (remainder filled in from reference TRBV19 and TRBJ1-5): DGGITQSPKYLFRKEGQNVTLSCEQNLNHDAMYWYRQDPGQGLRLIYYSQIVNDFQKGDIAEGYSVSREKKESFPLTVTSAQKNPTAFYLCASSIGAGGRNQPQHFGDGTRLSIL.

The V gene is TRBV7-2, the J gene TRBJ1-1; D is undetermined. The germline V gene has CDR1 SGHTA and CDR2 FQGNSA. Between the trimmed V and J ends, which lost 1 base and 4 bases, there was a span of 10 bases. The CDR3 consists of 14 residues. CDR3 bases: TGTGCCAGCAGCTTAGGTGGGGTGAGCACTGAAGCTTTCTTT. Protein sequence: CASSLGGVSTEAFF.

The genes are TRBV7-9 and TRBJ1-2; D ambiguous. The CDR3 is made up of 14 amino acids. In germline, CDR1 is SEHNR, CDR2 FQNEAQ (reference sequence). Deletions cut 5 bases from V and 8 bases from J, with 18 bases between. The DNA for the CDR3 is TGTGCCAGCAGCCCAGACGGTCCGGGCGAGGGCTACACCTTC. Translating it yields CASSPDGPGEGYTF.

For this clone: An end of the junction differs from the germline gene, which may be a read error. The chain uses TRBV28 and TRBJ2-1, with D possibly being TRBD1 (6 bases). The CDR3 is 15 amino acids. Germline values: CDR1 MDHEN, CDR2 SYDVKM. The CDR3 protein is CASNRRGLSNNEQFF. The CDR3 bases are TGTGCCAGCAATCGCAGGGGCCTCTCCAACAATGAGCAGTTCTTC.

This chain links TRBV19 with TRBJ1-2, with 7 bases identical to TRBD1. The CDR3 is 13 amino acids. Losses at the gene ends were 6 bases for V and 6 bases for J; bases not matched to a gene: 7. From germline, CDR1 is LNHDA and CDR2 SQIVND (reference sequence). The CDR3 here is CASRTGILDGYTF. DNA for the CDR3: TGTGCCAGTAGGACAGGGATACTAGATGGCTACACCTTC. The full variable domain, in which reference TRBV19 and TRBJ1-2 provide the parts outside the CDR3, is DGGITQSPKYLFRKEGQNVTLSCEQNLNHDAMYWYRQDPGQGLRLIYYSQIVNDFQKGDIAEGYSVSREKKESFPLTVTSAQKNPTAFYLCASRTGILDGYTFGSGTRLTVV.

A single count supports this clone. The chain is built from TRBV6-4 and TRBJ2-3; D gene unclear. With 3 bases removed from V and 6 bases from J, the gap between germline ends came to 16 bases. The CDR3 runs 15 residues. CDR1 is MRHNA and CDR2 is SNTAGT in the germline V gene. In DNA, the CDR3 is TGTGCCAGCAGTGAAGACTCTTCCCCTGCCGATACGCAGTATTTT. This codes for CASSEDSSPADTQYF.

The chain uses TRBV19 and TRBJ2-5, with D maybe TRBD2 (6 bases). V was trimmed by 3 bases and J by 3 bases, leaving 14 bases between them. Germline CDR1 LNHDA, CDR2 SQIVND (reference sequence). The CDR3 is 15 amino acids. The DNA for the CDR3 is TGTGCCAGTAGTATCCGGAGGGTAGGAAAAGAGACCCAGTACTTC. It codes for CASSIRRVGKETQYF.

The chain recombines TRBV7-2 with TRBJ2-7; 7 positions agree with TRBD1. The germline CDR1 and CDR2 sequences are SGHTA and FQGNSA. Trimming cost V 5 bases and J 0 bases; bases outside gene matches: 7. The CDR3 is 15 amino acids. Here the CDR3 reads CASSERGQSSYEQYF. CDR3 sequence (DNA): TGTGCCAGCAGCGAAAGGGGACAGAGCTCCTACGAGCAGTACTTC. Full variable domain (remainder filled in from reference TRBV7-2 and TRBJ2-7): GAGVSQSPSNKVTEKGKDVELRCDPISGHTALYWYRQSLGQGLEFLIYFQGNSAPDKSGLPSDRFSAERTGGSVSTLTIQRTQQEDSAVYLCASSERGQSSYEQYFGPGTRLTVT.

This clone has only a few counts. The rearrangement links TRBV4-1 to TRBJ1-5, with a weak D call TRBD1 (5 bases). From germline, CDR1 is MGHRA and CDR2 YSYEKL. The CDR3 covers 16 residues. V gave up 0 bases and J gave up 3 bases, with 12 bases separating them. CDR3 bases: TGCGCCAGCAGCCAAGATCTGGCAGGGCTCAATCAGCCCCAGCATTTT. Its translation is CASSQDLAGLNQPQHF.

This clone appeared once. This chain uses TRBV25-1 with TRBJ2-7, with D maybe TRBD1 (5 bases). This CDR3 contains 16 residues. The V and J ends lost 1 base and 6 bases respectively, with 19 bases between them. In germline, CDR1 is MGHDK, CDR2 SYGVNS. CDR3 residues: CASSEFGRQLPGEQYF. CDR3 bases: TGTGCCAGCAGTGAATTTGGTCGACAGCTACCCGGCGAGCAGTACTTC.

The V and J genes are TRBV15 and TRBJ2-7; TRBD1 is a possible D gene (6 bases). Trimming removed 4 bases from V and 2 bases from J, with 18 bases in between. The CDR3 contains 16 residues. Germline CDR1 reads LNHNV; CDR2 reads YYDKDF (reference sequence). This CDR3 is CATSTRLDKGAYEQYF. The CDR3 DNA reads as TGTGCCACCAGCACCAGGCTGGACAAGGGGGCCTACGAGCAGTACTTC.